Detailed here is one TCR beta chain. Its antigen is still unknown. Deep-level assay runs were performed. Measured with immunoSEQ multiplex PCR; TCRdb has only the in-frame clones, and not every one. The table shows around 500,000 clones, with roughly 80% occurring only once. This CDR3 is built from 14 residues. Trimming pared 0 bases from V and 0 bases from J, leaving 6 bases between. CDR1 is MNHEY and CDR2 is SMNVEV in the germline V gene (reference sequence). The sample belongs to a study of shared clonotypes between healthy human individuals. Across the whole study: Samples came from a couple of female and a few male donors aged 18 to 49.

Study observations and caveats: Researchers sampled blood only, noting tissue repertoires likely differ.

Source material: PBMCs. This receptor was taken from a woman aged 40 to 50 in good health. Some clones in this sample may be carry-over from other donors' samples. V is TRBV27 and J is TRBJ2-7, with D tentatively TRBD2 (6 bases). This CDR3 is CASSLSGGSYEQYF. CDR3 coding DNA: TGTGCCAGCAGTTTATCGGGGGGCTCCTACGAGCAGTACTTC.